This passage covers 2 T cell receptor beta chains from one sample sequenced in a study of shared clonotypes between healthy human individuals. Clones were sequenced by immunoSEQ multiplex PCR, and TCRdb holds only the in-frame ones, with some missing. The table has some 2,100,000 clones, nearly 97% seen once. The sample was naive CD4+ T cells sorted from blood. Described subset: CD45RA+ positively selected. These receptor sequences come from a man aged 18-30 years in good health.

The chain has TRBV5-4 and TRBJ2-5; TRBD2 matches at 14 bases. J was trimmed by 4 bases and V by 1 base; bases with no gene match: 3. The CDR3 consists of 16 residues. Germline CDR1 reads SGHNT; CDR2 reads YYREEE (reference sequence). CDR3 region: CASSLRLAGGLETQYF. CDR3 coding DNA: TGTGCCAGCAGCTTGAGACTAGCGGGGGGGCTAGAGACCCAGTACTTC.

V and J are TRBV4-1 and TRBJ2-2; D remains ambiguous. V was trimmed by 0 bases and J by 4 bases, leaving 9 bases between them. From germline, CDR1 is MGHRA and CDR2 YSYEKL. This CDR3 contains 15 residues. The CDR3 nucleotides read TGCGCCAGCAGCCAAGATCCCGGAGTCACCGGGGAGCTGTTTTTT. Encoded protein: CASSQDPGVTGELFF.